The clone carrying this TCR beta chain was counted ten times or more. A lack of ophthalmopathy progression within 18 months defined stable Graves' hyperthyroidism. These data are taken from a study of T cells in Graves' hyperthyroidism and ophthalmopathy. Whole-study context: Specimen type is peripheral blood, collected at initial diagnosis prior to any treatment.

The CDR3 sequence is 17 residues long. V dropped 8 bases and J dropped 5; count of bases not matched to a gene: 14. Germline lookup yields CDR1 ENHRY and CDR2 SYGVKD. RNA transcripts provided the source from which TCR beta CDR3 regions were amplified. HTBI primers were employed in a first-round RT-PCR of the TCR CDR3. TCRdb passed the multiplex PCR reads through MiXCR, listing each CDR3 protein once. The profile shows roughly 400,000 distinct CDR3 sequences, approximately 25% of them singletons. Sequencing was done on a sample of blood. This sequence was found in a man aged 45 to 65 with Graves' hyperthyroidism. The chain carries TRBV10-3 and TRBJ2-3; TRBD2 aligns across 12 bases. The CDR3 bases are TGTGCCATCGGTCCTCTAGCGGGAGGGCCATTCAAAGATACGCAGTATTTT. Protein: CAIGPLAGGPFKDTQYF.